A selection of T cell receptor beta chains follows, all from one sample in a study of shared clonotypes between healthy human individuals. Profiling relied on immunoSEQ multiplex PCR, and the TCRdb table lists in-frame clones only, not all of them. This repertoire shows some 1,600,000 clones, 95% to 99% found once; its top ten account for around 0.47%. Sample: naive CD4+ T cells sorted from blood. The receptors shown here come from a man aged 25-45 years in good health. CDR3s include the opening cysteine and the closing phenylalanine or tryptophan. The order of the fields is D gene, clone size, CDR3 length, V gene, J gene, CDR3 protein, CDR3 DNA. D genes are given only for firm matches. Clone size is shown for a subset of rows, as once, few, many or a class of expanded clone.

D gene: -
clone size: once
CDR3 length: 13
V gene: TRBV30
J gene: TRBJ2-1
CDR3 protein: CAWTPSSYNEQFF
CDR3 DNA: TGTGCCTGGACCCCGAGCTCCTACAATGAGCAGTTCTTC

D gene: TRBD2
clone size: -
CDR3 length: 16
V gene: TRBV7-9
J gene: TRBJ2-7
CDR3 protein: CASSPGTSGRSYEQYF
CDR3 DNA: TGTGCCAGCAGCCCGGGGACTAGCGGCCGCTCCTACGAGCAGTACTTC

D gene: -
clone size: -
CDR3 length: 13
V gene: TRBV29-1
J gene: TRBJ2-2
CDR3 protein: CSVGTANTGELFF
CDR3 DNA: TGCAGCGTTGGGACAGCGAACACCGGGGAGCTGTTTTTT

D gene: TRBD2
clone size: -
CDR3 length: 12
V gene: TRBV27
J gene: TRBJ2-3
CDR3 protein: CASSPSSGMQYF
CDR3 DNA: TGTGCCAGCAGTCCCTCTAGCGGTATGCAGTATTTT

D gene: -
clone size: -
CDR3 length: 13
V gene: TRBV27
J gene: TRBJ1-2
CDR3 protein: CASSLLQGRGYTF
CDR3 DNA: TGTGCCAGCAGTTTACTACAGGGAAGAGGCTACACCTTC

D gene: -
clone size: -
CDR3 length: 12
V gene: TRBV7-9
J gene: TRBJ2-2
CDR3 protein: CASSAGGWELFF
CDR3 DNA: TGTGCCAGCAGCGCGGGCGGGTGGGAGCTGTTTTTT

D gene: -
clone size: -
CDR3 length: 15
V gene: TRBV6-5
J gene: TRBJ1-1
CDR3 protein: CASSYEGMRNTEAFF
CDR3 DNA: TGTGCCAGCAGTTATGAAGGGATGAGGAACACTGAAGCTTTCTTT

D gene: -
clone size: once
CDR3 length: 10
V gene: TRBV29-1
J gene: TRBJ2-1
CDR3 protein: CSVVGNEQFF
CDR3 DNA: TGCAGCGTTGTGGGGAATGAGCAGTTCTTC

D gene: -
clone size: -
CDR3 length: 14
V gene: TRBV6-5
J gene: TRBJ2-7
CDR3 protein: CASSQQWVWDEQYF
CDR3 DNA: TGTGCCAGCAGTCAGCAATGGGTTTGGGACGAGCAGTACTTC

D gene: -
clone size: few
CDR3 length: 15
V gene: TRBV27
J gene: TRBJ2-7
CDR3 protein: CASRIGAGQPYEQYF
CDR3 DNA: TGTGCCAGCAGAATAGGGGCGGGCCAGCCCTACGAGCAGTACTTC

D gene: -
clone size: -
CDR3 length: 12
V gene: TRBV29-1
J gene: TRBJ1-2
CDR3 protein: CSVARGDYGYTF
CDR3 DNA: TGCAGCGTGGCGCGGGGGGACTATGGCTACACCTTC

D gene: -
clone size: -
CDR3 length: 10
V gene: TRBV7-9
J gene: TRBJ2-5
CDR3 protein: CASSSETQYF
CDR3 DNA: TGTGCCAGCAGCTCGGAGACCCAGTACTTC

D gene: -
clone size: -
CDR3 length: 15
V gene: TRBV5-1
J gene: TRBJ2-5
CDR3 protein: CASSLTSTRQETQYF
CDR3 DNA: TGCGCCAGCAGCCTAACCTCCACCCGCCAAGAGACCCAGTACTTC

D gene: -
clone size: -
CDR3 length: 14
V gene: TRBV15
J gene: TRBJ2-2
CDR3 protein: CAIRNRENTGELFF
CDR3 DNA: TGTGCCATACGAAACAGGGAGAACACCGGGGAGCTGTTTTTT

D gene: TRBD2
clone size: once
CDR3 length: 13
V gene: TRBV10-3
J gene: TRBJ2-7
CDR3 protein: CASTGTSSYEQYF
CDR3 DNA: TGTGCCAGCACCGGGACTAGCTCCTACGAGCAGTACTTC

D gene: -
clone size: -
CDR3 length: 14
V gene: TRBV11-3
J gene: TRBJ2-2
CDR3 protein: CASALRRGTGELFF
CDR3 DNA: TGTGCCAGCGCTCTCCGAAGGGGCACCGGGGAGCTGTTTTTT

D gene: -
clone size: -
CDR3 length: 15
V gene: TRBV6-6
J gene: TRBJ1-4
CDR3 protein: CASSRGQTMGEKLFF
CDR3 DNA: TGTGCCAGCAGCCGTGGACAGACTATGGGAGAAAAACTGTTTTTT

D gene: -
clone size: -
CDR3 length: 12
V gene: TRBV6-1
J gene: TRBJ2-7
CDR3 protein: CASSEQGDEQYF
CDR3 DNA: TGTGCCAGCAGTGAACAAGGGGACGAGCAGTACTTC

D gene: -
clone size: -
CDR3 length: 13
V gene: TRBV18
J gene: TRBJ2-7
CDR3 protein: CASSGDWAKEQYF
CDR3 DNA: TGTGCCAGCTCAGGGGACTGGGCCAAGGAGCAGTACTTC

D gene: -
clone size: -
CDR3 length: 13
V gene: TRBV6-1
J gene: TRBJ1-3
CDR3 protein: CASSERRGNTIYF
CDR3 DNA: TGTGCCAGCAGTGAACGGAGAGGAAACACCATATATTTT

D gene: -
clone size: -
CDR3 length: 16
V gene: TRBV5-6
J gene: TRBJ2-3
CDR3 protein: CASSLKSQRITDTQYF
CDR3 DNA: TGTGCCAGCAGCTTGAAATCACAGCGAATCACAGATACGCAGTATTTT

D gene: -
clone size: -
CDR3 length: 12
V gene: TRBV5-6
J gene: TRBJ2-7
CDR3 protein: CASSLYTYEQYF
CDR3 DNA: TGTGCCAGCAGCTTGTACACCTACGAGCAGTACTTC

D gene: -
clone size: -
CDR3 length: 12
V gene: TRBV27
J gene: TRBJ1-2
CDR3 protein: CASSRQNYGYTF
CDR3 DNA: TGTGCCAGCAGCAGGCAGAACTATGGCTACACCTTC

D gene: -
clone size: -
CDR3 length: 13
V gene: TRBV6-1
J gene: TRBJ1-5
CDR3 protein: CASSGDPNQPQHF
CDR3 DNA: TGTGCCAGCAGCGGGGACCCAAATCAGCCCCAGCATTTT

D gene: -
clone size: -
CDR3 length: 12
V gene: TRBV28
J gene: TRBJ1-2
CDR3 protein: CASSVSNYGYTF
CDR3 DNA: TGTGCCAGCAGCGTTTCTAACTATGGCTACACCTTC

D gene: -
clone size: -
CDR3 length: 17
V gene: TRBV15
J gene: TRBJ2-7
CDR3 protein: CATSRGEGETVSYEQYF
CDR3 DNA: TGTGCCACCAGCAGAGGGGAGGGGGAGACAGTCTCCTACGAGCAGTACTTC

D gene: -
clone size: -
CDR3 length: 15
V gene: TRBV5-1
J gene: TRBJ2-3
CDR3 protein: CASSLVGTILHTQYF
CDR3 DNA: TGCGCCAGCAGCTTGGTCGGGACAATACTACATACGCAGTATTTT

D gene: -
clone size: once
CDR3 length: 14
V gene: TRBV11-2
J gene: TRBJ2-7
CDR3 protein: CASSLAGLAIYQYF
CDR3 DNA: TGTGCCAGCAGTCTTGCGGGGCTAGCCATATACCAGTACTTC

D gene: -
clone size: -
CDR3 length: 17
V gene: TRBV4-2
J gene: TRBJ1-4
CDR3 protein: CASSQVREGAFREKLFF
CDR3 DNA: TGTGCCAGCAGCCAAGTTAGGGAGGGCGCTTTTAGAGAAAAACTGTTTTTT

D gene: -
clone size: -
CDR3 length: 12
V gene: TRBV6-1
J gene: TRBJ2-7
CDR3 protein: CASKDGSYEQYF
CDR3 DNA: TGTGCCAGCAAGGACGGGTCCTACGAGCAGTACTTC

D gene: TRBD2
clone size: once
CDR3 length: 16
V gene: TRBV7-9
J gene: TRBJ2-1
CDR3 protein: CASSLSLAGSYNEQFF
CDR3 DNA: TGTGCCAGCAGCTTATCTTTAGCGGGCTCCTACAATGAGCAGTTCTTC

D gene: TRBD1
clone size: once
CDR3 length: 15
V gene: TRBV11-2
J gene: TRBJ2-7
CDR3 protein: CASSSVRGRGYEQYF
CDR3 DNA: TGTGCCAGCAGCTCCGTGAGGGGGCGAGGGTACGAGCAGTACTTC

D gene: -
clone size: once
CDR3 length: 15
V gene: TRBV11-3
J gene: TRBJ2-7
CDR3 protein: CASSPSSGVPLEQYF
CDR3 DNA: TGTGCCAGCAGCCCAAGCAGCGGCGTGCCCCTCGAGCAGTACTTC

D gene: TRBD2
clone size: -
CDR3 length: 14
V gene: TRBV6-5
J gene: TRBJ2-7
CDR3 protein: CASSPRLAAYEQYF
CDR3 DNA: TGTGCCAGCAGCCCTCGACTAGCGGCCTACGAGCAGTACTTC

D gene: TRBD1
clone size: -
CDR3 length: 14
V gene: TRBV5-6
J gene: TRBJ1-5
CDR3 protein: CASSEGQLNQPQHF
CDR3 DNA: TGTGCCAGCAGCGAGGGACAGCTTAATCAGCCCCAGCATTTT

D gene: -
clone size: -
CDR3 length: 17
V gene: TRBV4-1
J gene: TRBJ2-2
CDR3 protein: CASSQKRGGIATGELFF
CDR3 DNA: TGCGCCAGCAGCCAGAAGCGCGGAGGGATCGCCACCGGGGAGCTGTTTTTT

D gene: -
clone size: -
CDR3 length: 13
V gene: TRBV9
J gene: TRBJ2-2
CDR3 protein: CASSVVEDGELFF
CDR3 DNA: TGTGCCAGCAGCGTAGTTGAAGACGGGGAGCTGTTTTTT